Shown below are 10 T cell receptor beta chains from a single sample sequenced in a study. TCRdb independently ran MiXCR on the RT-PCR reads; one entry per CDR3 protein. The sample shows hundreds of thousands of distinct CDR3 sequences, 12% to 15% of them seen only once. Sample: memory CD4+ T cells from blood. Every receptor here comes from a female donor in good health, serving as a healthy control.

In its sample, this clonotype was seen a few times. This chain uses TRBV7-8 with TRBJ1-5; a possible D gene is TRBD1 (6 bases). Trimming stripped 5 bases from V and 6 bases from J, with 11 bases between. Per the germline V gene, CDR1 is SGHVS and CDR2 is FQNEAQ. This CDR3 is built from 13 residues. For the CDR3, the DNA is TGTGCCAGCAGCCTACAGGGAACTCAGCCCCAGCATTTT. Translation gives CASSLQGTQPQHF. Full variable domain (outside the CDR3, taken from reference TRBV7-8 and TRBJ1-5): GAGVSQSPRYKVAKRGQDVALRCDPISGHVSLFWYQQALGQGPEFLTYFQNEAQLDKSGLPSDRFFAERPEGSVSTLKIQRTQQEDSAVYLCASSLQGTQPQHFGDGTRLSIL.

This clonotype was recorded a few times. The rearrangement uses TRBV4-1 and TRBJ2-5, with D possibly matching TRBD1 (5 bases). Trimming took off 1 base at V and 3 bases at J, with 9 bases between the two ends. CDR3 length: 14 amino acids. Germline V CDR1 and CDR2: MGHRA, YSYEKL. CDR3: CASSQGAGKETQYF. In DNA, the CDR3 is TGCGCCAGCAGCCAAGGGGCAGGGAAAGAGACCCAGTACTTC.

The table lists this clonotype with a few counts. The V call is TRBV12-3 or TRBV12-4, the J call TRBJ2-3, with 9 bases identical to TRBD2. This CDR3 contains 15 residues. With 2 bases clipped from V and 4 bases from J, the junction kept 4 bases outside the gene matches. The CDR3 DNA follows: TGTGCCAGCAGTTTAAGGACTAGCGTCCCAGATACGCAGTATTTT. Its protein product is CASSLRTSVPDTQYF.

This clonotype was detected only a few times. This chain's CDR3 is CASSPRLAGGLADTQYF. Written as DNA, the CDR3 is TGCGCCAGCAGCCCCAGACTAGCGGGAGGGTTAGCAGATACGCAGTATTTT. The chain uses TRBV4-1 and TRBJ2-3, with TRBD2 identical over 14 bases. V shed 4 bases, J shed 4 bases, and the junction held 7 bases outside the gene matches. The CDR3 is 17 residues long. CDR1 MGHRA and CDR2 YSYEKL come from the germline V gene.

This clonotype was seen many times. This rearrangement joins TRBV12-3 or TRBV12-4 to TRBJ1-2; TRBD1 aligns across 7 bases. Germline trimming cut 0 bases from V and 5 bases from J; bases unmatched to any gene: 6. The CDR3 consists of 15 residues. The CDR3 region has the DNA TGTGCCAGCAGTTTAGCCGACAGGGTAGTTTATGGCTACACCTTC. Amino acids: CASSLADRVVYGYTF.

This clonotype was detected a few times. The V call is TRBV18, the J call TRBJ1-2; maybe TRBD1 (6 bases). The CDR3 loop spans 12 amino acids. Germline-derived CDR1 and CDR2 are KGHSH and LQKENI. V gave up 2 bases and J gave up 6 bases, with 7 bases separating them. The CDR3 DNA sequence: TGTGCCAGCTCACCAGGGGGCCATGGCTACACCTTC. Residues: CASSPGGHGYTF.

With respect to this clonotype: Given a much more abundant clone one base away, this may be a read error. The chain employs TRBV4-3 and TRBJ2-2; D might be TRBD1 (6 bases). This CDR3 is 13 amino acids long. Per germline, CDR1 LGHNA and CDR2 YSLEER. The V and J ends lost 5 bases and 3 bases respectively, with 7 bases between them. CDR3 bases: TGCGCCAGCAGCAACAGGGACACCGGGGAGCTGTTTTTT. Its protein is CASSNRDTGELFF.

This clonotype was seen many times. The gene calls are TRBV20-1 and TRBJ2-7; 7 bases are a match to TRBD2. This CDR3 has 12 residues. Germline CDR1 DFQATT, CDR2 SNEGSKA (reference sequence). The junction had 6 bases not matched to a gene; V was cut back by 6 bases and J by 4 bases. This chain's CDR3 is CSARGLQYEQYF. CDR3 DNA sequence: TGCAGTGCCCGGGGACTACAGTACGAGCAGTACTTC.

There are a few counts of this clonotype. CDR3 in DNA: TGTGCCAGCAGCTTAAGCTCACAGGGGAATTCACCCCTCCACTTT. Protein sequence: CASSLSSQGNSPLHF. This chain links TRBV7-3 with TRBJ1-6; 7 bases line up with TRBD1. CDR3 length: 15 residues. Per germline, CDR1 SGHTA and CDR2 FQGTGA. J gave up 7 bases and V 1 base, and 4 bases lay outside the gene matches.

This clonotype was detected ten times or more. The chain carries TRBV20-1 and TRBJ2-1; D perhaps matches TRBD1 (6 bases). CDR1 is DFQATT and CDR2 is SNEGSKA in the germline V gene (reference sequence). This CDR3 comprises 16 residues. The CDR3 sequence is CVKYRVGPLVCNEQFF. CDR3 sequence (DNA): TGCGTCAAGTACAGGGTAGGGCCCCTTGTTTGCAATGAGCAGTTCTTC.